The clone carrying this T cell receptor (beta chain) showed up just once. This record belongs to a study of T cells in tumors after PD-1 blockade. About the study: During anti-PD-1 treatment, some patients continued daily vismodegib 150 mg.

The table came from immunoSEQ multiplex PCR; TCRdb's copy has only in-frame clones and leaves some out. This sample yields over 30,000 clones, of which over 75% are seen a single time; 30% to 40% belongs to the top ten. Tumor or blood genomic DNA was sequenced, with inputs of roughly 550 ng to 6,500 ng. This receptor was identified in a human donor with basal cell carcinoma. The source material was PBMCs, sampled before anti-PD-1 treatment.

For the CDR3, the DNA is TGCGCCAGCAGCCAAGAAGGAACAGTTGAAGAGACCCAGTACTTC. Amino acid sequence: CASSQEGTVEETQYF. The chain employs TRBV4-3 and TRBJ2-5; D unclear. The CDR3 loop spans 15 amino acids. Germline CDR1 LGHNA, CDR2 YSLEER. Trimming cost V 0 bases and J 3 bases, with 11 bases left between them.